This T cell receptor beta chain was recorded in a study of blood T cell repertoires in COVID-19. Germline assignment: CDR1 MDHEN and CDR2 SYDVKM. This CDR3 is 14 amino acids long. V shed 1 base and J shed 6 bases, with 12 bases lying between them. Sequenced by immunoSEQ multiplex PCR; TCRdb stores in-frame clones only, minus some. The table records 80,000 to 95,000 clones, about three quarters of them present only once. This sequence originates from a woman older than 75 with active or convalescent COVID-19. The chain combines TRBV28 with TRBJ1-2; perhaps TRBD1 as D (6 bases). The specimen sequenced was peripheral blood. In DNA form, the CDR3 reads TGTGCCAGCAGTTTATCCCGGGGGGCAAATGGCTACACCTTC. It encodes CASSLSRGANGYTF.